This is a list of T cell receptor beta chains from one sample in a study of blood T cell repertoires in COVID-19. Here immunoSEQ multiplex PCR was the method, and the copy in TCRdb shows in-frame clones only, minus some. The data show approximately 210,000 clones, more than 75% seen once. Sequencing used peripheral blood. These receptors all stem from a middle-aged man with COVID-19, enrolled during active disease. Each CDR3 is given without its conserved first and last residue. Each record gives: CDR3 length, J gene, D gene, V gene, CDR3 protein. A D gene is named only where the DNA matches it firmly.

12 | TRBJ1-1 | . | TRBV3-1/TRBV3-2 | ASSQNLGGAEAF
12 | TRBJ2-4 | TRBD1 | TRBV5-8 | ASSWTGPANIQY
12 | TRBJ1-2 | TRBD1 | TRBV5-1 | ASRQGQEPYGYT
12 | TRBJ2-5 | . | TRBV13 | ASSEGTDQETQY
12 | TRBJ1-4 | TRBD1 | TRBV18 | ASSPVTGEEKLF
13 | TRBJ1-2 | TRBD1 | TRBV6-5 | ASSYLQGGYYGYT
14 | TRBJ1-4 | . | TRBV19 | ASRGDTGLTNEKLF
13 | TRBJ1-4 | TRBD1 | TRBV30 | AWTVKGAANEKLF
12 | TRBJ2-7 | . | TRBV10-3 | AISDLGGTYEQY
14 | TRBJ2-3 | TRBD2 | TRBV3-1/TRBV3-2 | ASSQLAGGQTDTQY
14 | TRBJ2-7 | TRBD2 | TRBV11-2 | ASSPSPGLAGDEQY
10 | TRBJ2-1 | . | TRBV9 | ASSVYDNEQF
13 | TRBJ2-3 | . | TRBV15 | ATSTRLGESDTQY
20 | TRBJ2-1 | TRBD2 | TRBV9 | ASSVAITVPGLAGAEYNEQF
13 | TRBJ2-3 | TRBD2 | TRBV9 | ASRGSSGFGDTQY
12 | TRBJ2-6 | . | TRBV10-2 | ASVQGSGANVLT
14 | TRBJ1-2 | TRBD1 | TRBV6-5 | ASSYSLLGQGNGYT
15 | TRBJ2-1 | TRBD2 | TRBV7-6 | ASSSQPGTSGRAEQF
17 | TRBJ2-3 | TRBD2 | TRBV13 | ASSSQGLAGGYSTDTQY
13 | TRBJ2-1 | TRBD1 | TRBV13 | ASSLRQGSYNEQF
13 | TRBJ2-7 | . | TRBV10-3 | AISESRAPAYEQY
13 | TRBJ1-2 | TRBD1 | TRBV6-5 | ASSSWTGAYYGYT
11 | TRBJ1-2 | TRBD1 | TRBV24-1 | ATSAGTAYGYT
15 | TRBJ2-1 | . | TRBV7-3 | ASSPLVRDNSYNEQF
14 | TRBJ2-7 | . | TRBV5-5 | ASSLGAGGSSSEQY
15 | TRBJ2-5 | TRBD2 | TRBV7-9 | ASSLYLGTSGQETQY
12 | TRBJ1-4 | TRBD1 | TRBV7-9 | ASSSSGGGEKLF
13 | TRBJ2-3 | . | TRBV18 | ASSERVASTDTQY
13 | TRBJ1-2 | TRBD1 | TRBV24-1 | ATSPRDRGNYGYT
13 | TRBJ2-3 | TRBD1 | TRBV5-1 | ASSSDRVGTDTQY